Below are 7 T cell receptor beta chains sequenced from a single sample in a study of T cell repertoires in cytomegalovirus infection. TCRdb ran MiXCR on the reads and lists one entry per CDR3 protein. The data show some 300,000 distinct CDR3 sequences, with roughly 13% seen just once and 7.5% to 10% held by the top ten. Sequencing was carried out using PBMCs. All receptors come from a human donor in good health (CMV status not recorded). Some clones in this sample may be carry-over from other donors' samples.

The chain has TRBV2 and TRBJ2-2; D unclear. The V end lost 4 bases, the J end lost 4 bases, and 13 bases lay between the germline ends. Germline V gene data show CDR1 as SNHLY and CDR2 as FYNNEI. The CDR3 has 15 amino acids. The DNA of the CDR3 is TGTGCCAGCAGTGTTGTCAATGGTGCCACCGGGGAGCTGTTTTTT. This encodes CASSVVNGATGELFF.

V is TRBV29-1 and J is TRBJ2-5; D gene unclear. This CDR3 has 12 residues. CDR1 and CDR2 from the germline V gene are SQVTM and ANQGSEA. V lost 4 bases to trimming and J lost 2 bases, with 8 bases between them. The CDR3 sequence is CSVVWVQETQYF. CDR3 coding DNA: TGCAGCGTTGTGTGGGTACAAGAGACCCAGTACTTC.

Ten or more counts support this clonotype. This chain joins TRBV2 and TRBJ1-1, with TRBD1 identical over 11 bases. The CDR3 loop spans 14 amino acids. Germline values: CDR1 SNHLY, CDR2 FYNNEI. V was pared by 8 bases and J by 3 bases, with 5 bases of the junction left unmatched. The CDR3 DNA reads TGTGCCAGCGGGAGGGACAGGGGGGACACTGAAGCTTTCTTT. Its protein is CASGRDRGDTEAFF.

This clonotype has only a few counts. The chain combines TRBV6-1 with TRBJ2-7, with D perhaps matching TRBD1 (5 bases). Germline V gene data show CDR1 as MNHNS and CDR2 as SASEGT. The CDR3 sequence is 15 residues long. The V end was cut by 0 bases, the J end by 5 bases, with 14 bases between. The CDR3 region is CASSEAQGAANEQYF. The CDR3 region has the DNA TGTGCCAGCAGTGAAGCTCAGGGTGCGGCAAACGAGCAGTACTTC.

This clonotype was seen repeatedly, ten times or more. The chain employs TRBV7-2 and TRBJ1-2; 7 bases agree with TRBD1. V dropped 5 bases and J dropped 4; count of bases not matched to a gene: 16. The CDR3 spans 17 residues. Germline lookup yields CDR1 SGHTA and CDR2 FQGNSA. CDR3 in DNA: TGTGCCAGCAGCGCCCCCCCTGAGGGGGCGCGTAGCTATGGCTACACCTTC. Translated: CASSAPPEGARSYGYTF.

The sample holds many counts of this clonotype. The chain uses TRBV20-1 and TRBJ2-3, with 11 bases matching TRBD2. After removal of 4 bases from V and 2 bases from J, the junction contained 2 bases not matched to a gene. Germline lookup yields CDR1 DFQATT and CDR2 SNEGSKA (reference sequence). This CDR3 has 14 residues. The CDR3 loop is CSATTSGNTDTQYF. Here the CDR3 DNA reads TGCAGTGCTACGACTAGCGGGAACACAGATACGCAGTATTTT.

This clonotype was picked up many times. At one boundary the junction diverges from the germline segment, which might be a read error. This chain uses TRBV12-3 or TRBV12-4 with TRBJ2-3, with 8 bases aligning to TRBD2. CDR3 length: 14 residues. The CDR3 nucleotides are TGTGCCAGCAGCTTAGCGGGGCCCACAGATACGCAGTATTTT. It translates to CASSLAGPTDTQYF.